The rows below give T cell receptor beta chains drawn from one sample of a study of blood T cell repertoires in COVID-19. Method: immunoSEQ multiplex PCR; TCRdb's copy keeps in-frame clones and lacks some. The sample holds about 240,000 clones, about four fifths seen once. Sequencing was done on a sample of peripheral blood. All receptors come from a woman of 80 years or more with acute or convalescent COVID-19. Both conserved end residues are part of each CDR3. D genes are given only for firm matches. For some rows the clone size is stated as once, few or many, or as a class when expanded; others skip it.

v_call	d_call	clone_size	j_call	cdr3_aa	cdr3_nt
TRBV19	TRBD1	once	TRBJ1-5	CASSAGQGFNQPQHF	TGTGCCAGTAGTGCTGGACAGGGGTTCAATCAGCCCCAGCATTTT
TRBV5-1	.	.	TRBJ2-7	CASSFTGPYEQYF	TGCGCCAGCAGCTTCACAGGGCCGTACGAGCAGTACTTC
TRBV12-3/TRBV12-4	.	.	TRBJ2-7	CASSSQGFEQYF	TGTGCCAGCAGTTCACAGGGTTTCGAGCAGTACTTC
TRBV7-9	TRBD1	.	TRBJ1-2	CASSRPGTGGYGYTF	TGTGCCAGCAGCCGTCCCGGGACAGGGGGCTATGGCTACACCTTC
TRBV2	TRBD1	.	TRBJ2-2	CASGRQGGSGELFF	TGTGCCAGCGGTCGACAGGGTGGGTCCGGGGAGCTGTTTTTT
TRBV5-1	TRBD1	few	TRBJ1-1	CASSLGRTGFPFNTEAFF	TGCGCCAGCAGCTTGGGGAGGACAGGCTTCCCCTTTAACACTGAAGCTTTCTTT
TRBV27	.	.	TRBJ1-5	CASRAHNSNQPQHF	TGTGCCAGCAGGGCACATAATAGCAATCAGCCCCAGCATTTT
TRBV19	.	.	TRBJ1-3	CASRAASGNTIYF	TGTGCCAGTAGGGCTGCCTCTGGAAACACCATATATTTT
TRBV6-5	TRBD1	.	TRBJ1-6	CASSSLTGEARPLHF	TGTGCCAGCAGTTCCCTGACAGGGGAGGCGAGGCCCCTCCACTTT
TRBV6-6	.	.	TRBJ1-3	CASTKAGRIDGNTIYF	TGTGCCAGCACTAAGGCAGGGAGGATCGATGGAAACACCATATATTTT